The rows below give T cell receptor beta chains drawn from one sample of a study of blood T cell repertoires in COVID-19. The repertoire was sequenced with immunoSEQ multiplex PCR; TCRdb's copy has only in-frame clones and lacks some. The data show 200,000 to 250,000 clones, with approximately 86% seen just once and roughly 4.6% held by the top ten. The sample taken for sequencing was peripheral blood. These receptor sequences come from a woman at least 80 years old with active or convalescent COVID-19. CDR3s leave out the opening cysteine and the closing phenylalanine or tryptophan. The order of the fields is CDR3 protein, V gene, J gene.

cdr3_aa: ASSESLRAGRQGEQF
v_call: TRBV10-2
j_call: TRBJ2-1

cdr3_aa: ASSLTSGRSTDTQY
v_call: TRBV7-9
j_call: TRBJ2-3

cdr3_aa: ACGWGAKSAEAF
v_call: TRBV30
j_call: TRBJ1-1

cdr3_aa: AISEFKDAGVGYT
v_call: TRBV10-3
j_call: TRBJ1-2

cdr3_aa: ASSEGLGVYEQY
v_call: TRBV6-1
j_call: TRBJ2-7

cdr3_aa: ASSLDSQETQY
v_call: TRBV18
j_call: TRBJ2-5

cdr3_aa: ASSYPTGGGAGTEAF
v_call: TRBV6-2/TRBV6-3
j_call: TRBJ1-1

cdr3_aa: ASSPSTDTQY
v_call: TRBV3-1/TRBV3-2
j_call: TRBJ2-3

cdr3_aa: ASSSSGGQETQY
v_call: TRBV28
j_call: TRBJ2-5

cdr3_aa: ASTGWMNTEAF
v_call: TRBV2
j_call: TRBJ1-1

cdr3_aa: ASSYGGDYGYT
v_call: TRBV7-2
j_call: TRBJ1-2

cdr3_aa: ASSLTGQGSNQPQH
v_call: TRBV5-1
j_call: TRBJ1-5

cdr3_aa: ASSLVGQSYGYT
v_call: TRBV5-1
j_call: TRBJ1-2

cdr3_aa: ASKWAGVETQY
v_call: TRBV2
j_call: TRBJ2-5

cdr3_aa: ASSEASDLEPKYNSPLH
v_call: TRBV6-1
j_call: TRBJ1-6

cdr3_aa: ASSELTYTIY
v_call: TRBV2
j_call: TRBJ1-3